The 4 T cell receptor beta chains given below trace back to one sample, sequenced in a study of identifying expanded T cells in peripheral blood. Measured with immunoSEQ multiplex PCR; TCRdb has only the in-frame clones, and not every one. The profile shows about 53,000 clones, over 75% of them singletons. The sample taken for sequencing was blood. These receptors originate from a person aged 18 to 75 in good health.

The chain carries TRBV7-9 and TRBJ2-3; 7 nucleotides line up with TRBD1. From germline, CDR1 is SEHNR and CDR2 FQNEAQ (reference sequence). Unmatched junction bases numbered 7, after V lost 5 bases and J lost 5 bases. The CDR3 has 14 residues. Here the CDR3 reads CASSRRQGKDTQYF. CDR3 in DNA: TGTGCCAGCAGCCGGAGACAGGGAAAAGATACGCAGTATTTT.

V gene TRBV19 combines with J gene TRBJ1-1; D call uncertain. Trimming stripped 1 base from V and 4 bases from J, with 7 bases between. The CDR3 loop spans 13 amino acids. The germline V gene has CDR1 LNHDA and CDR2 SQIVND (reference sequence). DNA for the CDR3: TGTGCCAGTAGTATAGGTTGGGGCACTGAAGCTTTCTTT. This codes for CASSIGWGTEAFF.

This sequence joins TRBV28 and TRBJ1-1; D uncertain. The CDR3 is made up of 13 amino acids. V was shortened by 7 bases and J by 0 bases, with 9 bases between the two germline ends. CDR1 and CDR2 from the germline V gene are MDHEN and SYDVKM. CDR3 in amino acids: CASKWNVNTEAFF. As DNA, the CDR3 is TGTGCCAGCAAGTGGAACGTGAACACTGAAGCTTTCTTT.

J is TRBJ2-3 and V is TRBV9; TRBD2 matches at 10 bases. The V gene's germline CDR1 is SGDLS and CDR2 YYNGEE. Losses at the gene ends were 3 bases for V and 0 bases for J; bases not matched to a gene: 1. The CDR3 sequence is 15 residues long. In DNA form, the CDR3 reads TGTGCCAGCAGCGAGCGGGAGGGCAGCACAGATACGCAGTATTTT. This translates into CASSEREGSTDTQYF.